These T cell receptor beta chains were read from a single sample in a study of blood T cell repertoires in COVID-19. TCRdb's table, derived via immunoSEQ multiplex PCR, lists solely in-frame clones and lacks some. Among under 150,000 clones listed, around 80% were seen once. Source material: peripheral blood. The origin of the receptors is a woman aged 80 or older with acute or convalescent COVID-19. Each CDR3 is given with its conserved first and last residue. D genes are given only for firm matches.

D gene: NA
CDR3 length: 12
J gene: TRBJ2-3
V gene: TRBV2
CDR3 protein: CASSGSADTQYF
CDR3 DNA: TGTGCCAGCAGTGGTAGCGCAGATACGCAGTATTTT

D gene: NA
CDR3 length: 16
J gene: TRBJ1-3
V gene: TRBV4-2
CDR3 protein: CASSLMTGLSGNTIYF
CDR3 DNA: TGTGCCAGCAGCCTAATGACAGGTCTCTCTGGAAACACCATATATTTT

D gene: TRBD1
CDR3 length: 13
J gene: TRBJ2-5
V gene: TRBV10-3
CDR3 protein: CAICRGPPEAQYF
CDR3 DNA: TGTGCCATCTGTAGGGGGCCGCCTGAGGCCCAGTACTTC

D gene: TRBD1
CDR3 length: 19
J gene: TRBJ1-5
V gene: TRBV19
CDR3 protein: CASSMSLGQGGLSNQPQHF
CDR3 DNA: TGTGCCAGTAGTATGTCTTTGGGACAGGGGGGTCTTAGCAATCAGCCCCAGCATTTT

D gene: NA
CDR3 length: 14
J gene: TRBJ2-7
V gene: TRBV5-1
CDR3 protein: CASSLERGSYEQYF
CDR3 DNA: TGCGCCAGCAGCTTGGAACGGGGCTCCTACGAGCAGTACTTC

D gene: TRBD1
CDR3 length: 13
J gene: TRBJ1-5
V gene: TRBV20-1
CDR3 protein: CSASGDRGGPQHF
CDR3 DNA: TGCAGTGCTAGTGGGGACAGGGGAGGGCCCCAGCATTTT

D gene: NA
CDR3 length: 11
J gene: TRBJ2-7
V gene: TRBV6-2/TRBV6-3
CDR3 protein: CASSRTYEQYF
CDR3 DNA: TGTGCCAGCAGTCGTACCTACGAGCAGTACTTC

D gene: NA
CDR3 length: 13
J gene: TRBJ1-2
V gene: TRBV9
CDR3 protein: CASSVVGGDGYTF
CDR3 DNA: TGTGCCAGCAGCGTAGTGGGAGGGGATGGCTACACCTTC

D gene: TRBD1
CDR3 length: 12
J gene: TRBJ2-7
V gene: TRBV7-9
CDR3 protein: CASQRDRERQYF
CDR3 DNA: TGTGCCAGCCAACGGGACAGGGAACGGCAGTACTTC

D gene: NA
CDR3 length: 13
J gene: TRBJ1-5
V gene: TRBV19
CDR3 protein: CASSEGRDQPQHF
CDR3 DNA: TGTGCCAGTAGTGAAGGGCGGGATCAGCCCCAGCATTTT

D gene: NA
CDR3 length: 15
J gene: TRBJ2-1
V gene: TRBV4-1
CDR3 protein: CASSQLGVTYNEQFF
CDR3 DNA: TGCGCCAGCAGCCAGCTAGGGGTTACCTACAATGAGCAGTTCTTC

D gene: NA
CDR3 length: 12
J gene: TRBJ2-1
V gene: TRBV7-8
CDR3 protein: CASSFSGGEQFF
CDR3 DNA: TGTGCCAGCAGCTTCAGCGGTGGGGAGCAGTTCTTC

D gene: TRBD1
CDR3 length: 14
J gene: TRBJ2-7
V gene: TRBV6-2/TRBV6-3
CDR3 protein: CASSRRQGRDEQYF
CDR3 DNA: TGTGCCAGCAGCCGACGACAGGGACGAGACGAGCAGTACTTC

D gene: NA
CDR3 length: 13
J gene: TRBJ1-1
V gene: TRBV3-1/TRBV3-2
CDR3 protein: CASTPGGTVEAFF
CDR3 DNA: TGTGCCAGCACCCCAGGAGGGACTGTTGAAGCTTTCTTT

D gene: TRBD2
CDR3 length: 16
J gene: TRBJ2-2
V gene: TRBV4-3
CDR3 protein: CASSQDRGGDTGELFF
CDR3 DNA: TGCGCCAGCAGCCAAGATCGGGGAGGGGACACCGGGGAGCTGTTTTTT